The T cell receptor (beta chain) under discussion was sequenced for a study of cytomegalovirus exposure and HLA in healthy donors. Note on this clone: The target antigen is unknown.

Germline V gene data show CDR1 as DFQATT and CDR2 as SNEGSKA (reference sequence). This CDR3 contains 11 residues. V gave up 3 bases and J gave up 6 bases, with 8 bases separating them. Findings of the study overall: Prior analysis indicated that the majority of TCR beta V segments exhibited productivity approximately 90% or approximately 30% of the time.

Amplification used 60 Vbeta primers and 13 Jbeta primers. Using immunoSEQ multiplex PCR, the repertoire was profiled, and TCRdb retains in-frame clones only, with some absent. Of about 120,000 clones in the sample, around three quarters were seen once. The clonotype comes from a female donor in good health and CMV-seronegative. The sequencing sample was made of PBMCs. The chain links TRBV20-1 to TRBJ1-2; D is ambiguous. CDR3 loop: CSASGLDGYTF. CDR3 nucleotide sequence: TGCAGTGCTAGCGGGTTGGATGGCTACACCTTC.